This T cell receptor (beta chain) was captured by sequencing in a study of siplizumab effects on memory and regulatory T cells. Concerning this clone itself: The antigen is unknown.

Sequenced by immunoSEQ multiplex PCR; TCRdb stores in-frame clones only, minus some. Found here are about 100,000 clones, 94% of them singletons; the top ten hold roughly 0.61%. Study-wide findings and caveats: Unstimulated naive T cells seemed to show more diversity than memory cells did, and they also seemed to be among the major contributors to the alloresponse. No functional test confirmed suppression by proliferating siplizumab-culture Tregs.

Source material: Tregs sorted from blood. This clonotype originated in a human donor in good health.

This chain's CDR3 is CASSYALYGGRNNEQYF. CDR3 DNA sequence: TGTGCCAGCAGCTACGCCCTTTACGGCGGGAGGAACAACGAGCAGTACTTC. V gene TRBV14 combines with J gene TRBJ2-7; 8 bases match TRBD2. Germline-derived CDR1 and CDR2 are SGHDN and FVKESK. Losses at the gene ends were 5 bases for V and 5 bases for J; bases not matched to a gene: 17. The CDR3 runs to 17 residues.